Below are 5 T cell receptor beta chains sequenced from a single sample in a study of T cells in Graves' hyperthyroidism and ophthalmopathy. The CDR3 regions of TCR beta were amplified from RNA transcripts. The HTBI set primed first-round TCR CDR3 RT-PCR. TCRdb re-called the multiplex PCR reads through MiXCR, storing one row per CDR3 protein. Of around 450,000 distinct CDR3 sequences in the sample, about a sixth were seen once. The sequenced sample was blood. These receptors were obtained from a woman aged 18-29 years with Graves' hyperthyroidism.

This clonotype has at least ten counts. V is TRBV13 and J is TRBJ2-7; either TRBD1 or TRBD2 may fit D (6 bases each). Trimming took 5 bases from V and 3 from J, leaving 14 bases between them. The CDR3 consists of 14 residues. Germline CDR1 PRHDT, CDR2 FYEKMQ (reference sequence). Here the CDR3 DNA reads TGTGCCAGCAGCCTCTGGGGGGCGGGCTACGAGCAGTACTTC. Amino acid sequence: CASSLWGAGYEQYF.

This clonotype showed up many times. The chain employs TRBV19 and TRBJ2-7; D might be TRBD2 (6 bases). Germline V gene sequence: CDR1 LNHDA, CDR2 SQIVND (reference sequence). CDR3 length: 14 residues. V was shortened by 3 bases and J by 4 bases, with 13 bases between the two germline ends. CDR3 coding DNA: TGTGCCAGTAGTATGGGGGGACTGGGATACGAGCAGTACTTC. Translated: CASSMGGLGYEQYF.

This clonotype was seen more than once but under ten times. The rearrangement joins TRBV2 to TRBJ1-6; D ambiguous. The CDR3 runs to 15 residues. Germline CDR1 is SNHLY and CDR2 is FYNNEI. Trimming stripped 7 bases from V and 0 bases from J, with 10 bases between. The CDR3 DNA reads TGTGCCAGCAATTTGAGGAGCTCCTATAATTCACCCCTCCACTTT. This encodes CASNLRSSYNSPLHF.

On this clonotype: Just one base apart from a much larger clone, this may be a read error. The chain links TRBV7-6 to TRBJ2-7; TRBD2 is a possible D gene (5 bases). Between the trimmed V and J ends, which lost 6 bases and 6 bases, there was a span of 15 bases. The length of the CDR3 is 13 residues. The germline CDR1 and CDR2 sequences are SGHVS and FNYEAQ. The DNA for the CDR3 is TGTGCCAGCAGTCCGAGCCGACGGGGCGAGCAGTACTTC. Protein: CASSPSRRGEQYF.

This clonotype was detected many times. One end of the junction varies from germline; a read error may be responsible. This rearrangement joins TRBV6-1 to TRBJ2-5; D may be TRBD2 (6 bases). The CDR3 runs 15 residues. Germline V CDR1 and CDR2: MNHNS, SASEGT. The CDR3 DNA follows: TGTGCCAGCAGTGACCTCACGGGGGTAAGAGAGGCCCAGTACTTC. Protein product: CASSDLTGVREAQYF.